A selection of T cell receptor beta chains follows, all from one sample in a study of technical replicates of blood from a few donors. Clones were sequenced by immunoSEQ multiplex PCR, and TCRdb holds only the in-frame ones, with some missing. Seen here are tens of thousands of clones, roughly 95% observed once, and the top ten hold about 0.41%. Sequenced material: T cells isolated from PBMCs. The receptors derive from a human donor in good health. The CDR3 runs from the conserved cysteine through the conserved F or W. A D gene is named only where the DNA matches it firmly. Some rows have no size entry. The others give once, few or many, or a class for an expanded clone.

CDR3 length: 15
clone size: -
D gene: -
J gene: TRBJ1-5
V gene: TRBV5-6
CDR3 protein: CASSLRQGRYQPQHF
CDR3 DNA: TGTGCCAGCAGCTTGAGGCAGGGGCGTTATCAGCCCCAGCATTTT

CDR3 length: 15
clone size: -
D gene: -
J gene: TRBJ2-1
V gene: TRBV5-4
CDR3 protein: CASSLLGGPTGEQFF
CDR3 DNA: TGTGCCAGCAGCTTACTAGGAGGGCCAACGGGTGAGCAGTTCTTC

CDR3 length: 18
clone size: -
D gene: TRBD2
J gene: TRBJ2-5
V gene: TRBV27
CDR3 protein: CASSSGRLAGGKLETQYF
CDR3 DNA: TGTGCCAGCAGTTCGGGGCGACTAGCGGGAGGAAAGCTGGAGACCCAGTACTTC

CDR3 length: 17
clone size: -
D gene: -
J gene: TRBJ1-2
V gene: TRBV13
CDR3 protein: CASSSRAARGTNYGYTF
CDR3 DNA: TGTGCCAGCAGCTCTAGGGCAGCTAGGGGGACTAACTATGGCTACACCTTC

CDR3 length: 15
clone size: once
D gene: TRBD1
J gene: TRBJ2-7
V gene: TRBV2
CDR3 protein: CASTEKDRRDYEQYF
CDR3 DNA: TGTGCCAGTACCGAAAAGGACAGGAGAGATTACGAGCAGTACTTC

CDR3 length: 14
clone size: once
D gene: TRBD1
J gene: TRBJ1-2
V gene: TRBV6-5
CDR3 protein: CASSLAGGTYGYTF
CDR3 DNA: TGTGCCAGCAGTTTGGCAGGGGGGACCTATGGCTACACCTTC

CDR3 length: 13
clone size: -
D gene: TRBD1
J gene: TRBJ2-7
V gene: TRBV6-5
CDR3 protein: CASSLVDREMQYF
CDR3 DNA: TGTGCCAGCAGTTTAGTGGACAGGGAAATGCAGTACTTC

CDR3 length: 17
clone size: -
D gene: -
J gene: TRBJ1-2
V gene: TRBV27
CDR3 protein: CASSFSWVAGMGYGYTF
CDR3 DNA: TGTGCCAGCAGTTTTTCATGGGTTGCAGGGATGGGCTATGGCTACACCTTC

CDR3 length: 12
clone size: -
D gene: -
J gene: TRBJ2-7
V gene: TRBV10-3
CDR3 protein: CAISWRGGEQYF
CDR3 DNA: TGTGCCATCAGCTGGAGGGGGGGCGAGCAGTACTTC

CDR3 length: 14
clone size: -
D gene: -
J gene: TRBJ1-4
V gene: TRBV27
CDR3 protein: CASSPGRGGEKLFF
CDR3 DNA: TGTGCCAGCAGTCCTGGGAGGGGGGGTGAAAAACTGTTTTTT

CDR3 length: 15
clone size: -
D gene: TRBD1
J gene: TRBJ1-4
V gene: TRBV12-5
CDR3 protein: CASGLDRGQYEKLFF
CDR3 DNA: TGTGCTAGTGGTTTGGACAGGGGGCAGTATGAAAAACTGTTTTTT